Listed below are T cell receptor beta chains from one sample, sequenced in a study of breast tumors, draining lymph nodes, adjacent tissues. TCRdb reprocessed the multiplex PCR reads via MiXCR and lists one record per CDR3 protein. The sample holds 180,000 or so distinct CDR3 sequences, 25% to 40% seen once. Source material: axillary lymph node tissue. Receptor source: a female donor with breast cancer. Some clones in this sample may be carry-over from other donors' samples. The CDR3 runs from the conserved cysteine through the conserved F or W. The D gene is left open where the match is weak. Some rows have no size entry. The others give once, few or many, or a class for an expanded clone.

D gene	J gene	clone size	V gene	CDR3 protein	CDR3 DNA
.	TRBJ2-6	.	TRBV24-1	CATSDSAGLCSGANVLTF	TGTGCCACCAGTGACTCCGCCGGGCTGTGCTCTGGGGCCAACGTCCTGACTTTC
.	TRBJ2-7	many	TRBV27	CASSLSQALGYEQYF	TGTGCCAGCAGTTTAAGCCAGGCACTGGGGTACGAGCAGTACTTC
TRBD1	TRBJ2-7	.	TRBV11-2	CASSGRDRDYEQYF	TGTGCCAGCAGCGGTCGGGACAGGGACTACGAGCAGTACTTC
TRBD2	TRBJ2-1	.	TRBV6-2/TRBV6-3	CASGYLGLAGGLSYNEQFF	TGTGCCAGCGGTTACCTTGGACTAGCGGGGGGCCTCTCCTACAATGAGCAGTTCTTC
.	TRBJ1-2	many	TRBV6-5	CASSYGQGGAYGYTF	TGTGCCAGCAGTTACGGTCAGGGTGGTGCCTATGGCTACACCTTC
.	TRBJ1-4	many	TRBV29-1	CSVRPGLGEKLFF	TGCAGCGTCCGACCTGGGCTCGGTGAAAAACTGTTTTTT
.	TRBJ1-4	.	TRBV20-1	CSASRDSATNEKLFF	TGCAGTGCTAGTAGGGACTCTGCAACTAATGAAAAACTGTTTTTT
.	TRBJ2-3	.	TRBV20-1	CSGRLGAGMPDTQYF	TGCAGTGGTAGGCTGGGGGCCGGGATGCCAGATACGCAGTATTTT
.	TRBJ2-3	.	TRBV13	CASSSPVEGLTDTQYF	TGTGCCAGCAGCTCCCCCGTAGAGGGCCTCACAGATACGCAGTATTTT
.	TRBJ2-3	many	TRBV30	CALNRGGTDTQYF	TGTGCCCTGAATCGAGGGGGGACAGATACGCAGTATTTT
.	TRBJ1-5	many	TRBV10-2	CASSQGQNQPQHF	TGCGCCAGCAGCCAGGGCCAGAATCAGCCCCAGCATTTT
TRBD1	TRBJ1-4	many	TRBV6-1	CASRRTGTGLEEKLFF	TGTGCCAGCAGAAGAACCGGGACAGGGTTGGAGGAAAAACTGTTTTTT
.	TRBJ2-7	.	TRBV7-2	CASSLAGAPSDRSYEQYF	TGTGCCAGCAGCTTAGCGGGTGCCCCCTCCGACAGGTCCTACGAGCAGTACTTC
.	TRBJ1-5	.	TRBV7-2	CASSLVGGGRPQHF	TGTGCCAGCAGCTTAGTTGGCGGGGGGCGACCCCAGCATTTT
.	TRBJ1-4	many	TRBV15	CATSRDYREEEKLFF	TGTGCCACCAGCAGAGACTACAGGGAGGAAGAAAAACTGTTTTTT
TRBD1	TRBJ2-7	many	TRBV7-2	CASSPGTGASVQYF	TGTGCCAGCAGCCCCGGGACAGGGGCAAGTGTGCAGTACTTC
.	TRBJ2-5	.	TRBV9	CASSSNGQETQYF	TGTGCCAGCAGCTCGAACGGCCAAGAGACCCAGTACTTC
.	TRBJ1-3	.	TRBV7-9	CASSYPGLAGGLAAGNTIYF	TGTGCCAGCAGCTATCCGGGACTAGCGGGAGGGTTAGCGGCGGGAAACACCATATATTTT
TRBD1	TRBJ2-7	many	TRBV19	CASSIGDRGGEQYF	TGTGCCAGTAGTATAGGGGACAGGGGAGGCGAGCAGTACTTC
TRBD1	TRBJ1-1	.	TRBV5-1	CASSLGTGGLGEAFF	TGCGCCAGCAGCTTGGGGACAGGGGGCCTGGGTGAAGCTTTCTTT
.	TRBJ1-6	.	TRBV5-8	CASSLSAGTLALHF	TGTGCCAGCAGCTTGTCGGCAGGGACCCTAGCCCTCCACTTT
.	TRBJ2-1	many	TRBV28	CASSKLQGVSNEQFF	TGTGCCAGCAGCAAGCTACAGGGAGTATCTAATGAGCAGTTCTTC
.	TRBJ1-5	.	TRBV7-9	CASSPPDRPNQPQHF	TGTGCCAGCTCACCACCGGACAGACCAAATCAGCCCCAGCATTTT
TRBD1	TRBJ2-5	few	TRBV7-2	CASSPGTGVRGTQHF	TGTGCCAGCAGCCCCGGGACAGGGGTGAGAGGGACCCAGCACTTC
.	TRBJ1-2	many	TRBV20-1	CSASTPGSSNYGYTF	TGCAGTGCTAGTACCCCAGGGTCCTCTAACTATGGCTACACCTTC
TRBD2	TRBJ2-5	many	TRBV20-1	CSASGAMVAGESVTQYF	TGCAGTGCTAGCGGGGCAATGGTAGCGGGAGAAAGCGTGACCCAGTACTTC
.	TRBJ1-5	many	TRBV6-5	CASRAGDQPQHF	TGTGCCAGCAGGGCAGGGGATCAGCCCCAGCATTTT